The next 17 T cell receptor beta chains were all read from a single sample in a study of blood T cell repertoires in COVID-19. Clones were read by immunoSEQ multiplex PCR, and TCRdb kept only the in-frame ones, dropping some. The sample has fewer than 250,000 clones, 75% to 90% seen once. Sequencing was carried out using peripheral blood. These receptors originate from a woman aged 40 to 50 with acute or convalescent COVID-19.

This chain uses TRBV5-1 with TRBJ1-4; 8 nucleotides line up with TRBD1. Germline assignment: CDR1 SGHRS and CDR2 YFSETQ. V shed 4 bases, J shed 3 bases, and the junction held 2 bases outside the gene matches. The CDR3 runs to 14 residues. The CDR3 loop is CASSQGAANEKLFF. The CDR3, as DNA: TGCGCCAGCAGCCAGGGGGCAGCTAATGAAAAACTGTTTTTT.

The chain has TRBV5-7 and TRBJ1-6, with D hard to call. TRBV5-7 is identified as an open reading frame with a role that is uncertain. The CDR3 contains 14 residues. With 0 bases removed from V and 10 bases from J, the gap between germline ends came to 11 bases. This chain's CDR3 is CASSLGAENSPLHF. The CDR3 DNA sequence: TGTGCCAGCAGCTTGGGGGCCGAGAACTCACCCCTCCACTTT.

This clone was picked up a small number of times. V gene TRBV28 combines with J gene TRBJ1-1; the D gene is possibly TRBD1 (5 bases). The CDR3 is 16 amino acids. V lost 6 bases to trimming and J lost 10 bases, with 27 bases between them. From germline, CDR1 is MDHEN and CDR2 SYDVKM. For the CDR3, the DNA is TGTGCCAGCAGGCCAGGCAGATTCTTCCAACCCAGGGCAGCTTTCTTT. Amino acid sequence: CASRPGRFFQPRAAFF.

The CDR3 DNA follows: TGTGCCAGCAGTGAAGCGCTTCGGGGACAACCTAATGAAAAACTGTTTTTT. This gives the protein CASSEALRGQPNEKLFF. The V and J genes are TRBV6-1 and TRBJ1-4; a weak D match, TRBD1 (6 bases). This CDR3 has 17 residues. Between the trimmed V and J ends, which lost 0 bases and 3 bases, there was a span of 14 bases. Looked up from germline, CDR1 is MNHNS and CDR2 is SASEGT.

This sequence joins TRBV12-5 and TRBJ1-1; 7 bases agree with TRBD1. Germline trimming cut 2 bases from V and 0 bases from J; bases unmatched to any gene: 6. The CDR3 totals 16 residues. Looked up from germline, CDR1 is LGHNT and CDR2 is FRNRAP. CDR3 amino acids: CASGLRAGGMNTEAFF. The CDR3 DNA reads TGTGCTAGTGGTTTGAGGGCAGGGGGAATGAACACTGAAGCTTTCTTT. Complete variable domain (other parts from reference TRBV12-5 and TRBJ1-1): DARVTQTPRHKVTEMGQEVTMRCQPILGHNTVFWYRQTMMQGLELLAYFRNRAPLDDSGMPKDRFSAEMPDATLATLKIQPSEPRDSAVYFCASGLRAGGMNTEAFFGQGTRLTVV.

V usage is TRBV9 and J usage is TRBJ1-2, with D tentatively TRBD1 (6 bases). This CDR3 is 16 amino acids long. Germline CDR1 and CDR2: SGDLS and YYNGEE. V lost 4 bases and J 0 bases, leaving 16 bases between the germline ends. In nucleotides, the CDR3 is TGTGCCAGCAGCACGGGCGGGGGACATGCTAACTATGGCTACACCTTC. Amino acid sequence: CASSTGGGHANYGYTF.

This chain links TRBV5-1 with TRBJ1-2, with D unclear. Trimming shortened V by 1 base and J by 6 bases, and 13 bases separated the two germline ends. CDR1 and CDR2 from the germline V gene are SGHRS and YFSETQ. There are 14 residues in the CDR3. The CDR3 bases are TGCGCCAGCAGCTTGTTTGAATCGCAGGATGGCTACACCTTC. Translated, it gives CASSLFESQDGYTF.

J is TRBJ2-3 and V is TRBV7-2; tentatively, D is TRBD2 (6 bases). Between the trimmed V and J ends, which lost 1 base and 9 bases, there was a span of 23 bases. This CDR3 has 17 amino acids. Germline values: CDR1 SGHTA, CDR2 FQGNSA. DNA of the CDR3: TGTGCCAGCAGCTTAGGGGCCGCGCGGGGTCCGAGGGTGACGCAGTATTTT. It encodes CASSLGAARGPRVTQYF. Filled out from reference TRBV7-2 and TRBJ2-3, the complete variable domain reads GAGVSQSPSNKVTEKGKDVELRCDPISGHTALYWYRQSLGQGLEFLIYFQGNSAPDKSGLPSDRFSAERTGGSVSTLTIQRTQQEDSAVYLCASSLGAARGPRVTQYFGPGTRLTVL.

This clone was observed a single time. The gene calls are TRBV28 and TRBJ1-2; D gene ambiguous. V was pared by 5 bases and J by 1 base, with 2 bases between. This CDR3 has 11 residues. CDR1 and CDR2 from the germline V gene are MDHEN and SYDVKM. For the CDR3, the DNA is TGTGCCAGCAGTCGTAACTATGGCTACACCTTC. Its translation is CASSRNYGYTF.

The V and J genes are TRBV12-5 and TRBJ1-2; TRBD1 matches 9 bases. From germline, CDR1 is LGHNT and CDR2 FRNRAP. V lost 6 bases, J lost 6 bases, and 11 bases stayed unmatched. The CDR3 is 15 residues long. CDR3 residues: CASGLQGASVNGYTF. The CDR3 DNA is TGTGCTAGTGGGTTACAGGGGGCCTCTGTCAATGGCTACACCTTC.

The chain is built from TRBV5-1 and TRBJ1-3; 8 bases line up with TRBD1. The CDR3 extends over 16 amino acids. Germline V lookup: CDR1 SGHRS, CDR2 YFSETQ. Unmatched junction bases numbered 10, after V lost 5 bases and J lost 3 bases. The CDR3 is CASSRDRSGGGNTIYF. The CDR3 nucleotides read TGCGCCAGCAGTCGGGACAGGAGTGGAGGTGGAAACACCATATATTTT.

This clone was detected a few times. The rearrangement links TRBV15 to TRBJ2-7; D unresolved. The CDR3 runs 15 residues. CDR1 is LNHNV, CDR2 YYDKDF, per germline (reference sequence). The CDR3 DNA reads TGTGCCACCAGCAGTGGTGAGCTTCTGTCCTCCGAGCAGTACGTC. Protein sequence: CATSSGELLSSEQYV.

The V call is TRBV30, the J call TRBJ2-1; 8 nucleotides match TRBD2. The CDR3 is 15 residues long. The germline V gene encodes CDR1 GTSNPN and CDR2 SVGIG (reference sequence). V was pared by 4 bases and J by 4 bases, with 9 bases of the junction left unmatched. CDR3 bases: TGTGCCTGGACCGCCGGGCGGGGGGCGTACAATGAGCAGTTCTTC. It encodes CAWTAGRGAYNEQFF.

This clone came up a few times. The CDR3 DNA reads as TGTGCCAGCAGCTCCACTCCCACACCCCTCCACTTT. Encoded protein: CASSSTPTPLHF. The V gene is TRBV11-2, the J gene TRBJ1-6; D is ambiguous. The CDR3 loop spans 12 amino acids. Trimming removed 4 bases from V and 11 bases from J, with 9 bases in between. Germline values: CDR1 SGHAT, CDR2 FQNNGV. Combining the CDR3 with reference TRBV11-2 and TRBJ1-6 gives the whole variable domain EAGVAQSPRYKIIEKRQSVAFWCNPISGHATLYWYQQILGQGPKLLIQFQNNGVVDDSQLPKDRFSAERLKGVDSTLKIQPAKLEDSAVYLCASSSTPTPLHFGNGTRLTVT.

The rearrangement uses TRBV12-5 and TRBJ2-2, with 9 bases matching TRBD2. Unmatched junction bases numbered 7, after V lost 1 base and J lost 4 bases. The germline CDR1 and CDR2 sequences are LGHNT and FRNRAP. CDR3 length: 17 residues. CDR3 sequence: CASGLGLAGDSTGELFF. The CDR3 nucleotides are TGTGCTAGTGGTTTGGGGTTAGCGGGGGATAGCACCGGGGAGCTGTTTTTT.

The chain combines TRBV4-2 with TRBJ1-2, with 9 bases lining up with TRBD1. Germline values: CDR1 LGHNA, CDR2 YNFKEQ. This CDR3 has 17 residues. V shed 0 bases and J 3 bases; nucleotides not matched to a gene: 8. The DNA for the CDR3 is TGTGCCAGCAGCCAAGAGGGGACAGGGTTACTCTACTATGGCTACACCTTC. Its translation: CASSQEGTGLLYYGYTF.

This chain links TRBV2 with TRBJ2-5; weak D call: TRBD2 (5 bases). This CDR3 spans 14 amino acids. V lost 3 bases and J lost 5, with 13 bases in between. The germline V gene encodes CDR1 SNHLY and CDR2 FYNNEI. The CDR3 bases are TGTGCCAGCAGTGATACTAGTATTCAGGAGACCCAGTACTTC. Amino acid sequence: CASSDTSIQETQYF.